The 16 T cell receptor beta chains in this list originate from one sample, sequenced in a study of cytomegalovirus exposure and HLA in healthy donors. PCR amplification relied on 60 Vbeta primers (plus 13 Jbeta primers). TCRdb's copy holds only in-frame clones and misses some; the assay was immunoSEQ multiplex PCR. The repertoire holds approximately 110,000 clones, with roughly 15% as singletons. Sequencing used PBMCs. These receptors came from a female donor in good health and CMV-seronegative.

V usage is TRBV5-4 and J usage is TRBJ2-7; TRBD2 aligns across 7 bases. CDR3 length equals 15 residues. Trimming removed 0 bases from V and 3 bases from J; junction bases left unmatched: 6. Germline V CDR1 and CDR2: SGHNT, YYREEE (reference sequence). The CDR3 region is CASSLVASGHYEQYF. As DNA, the CDR3 is TGTGCCAGCAGCTTGGTGGCTAGCGGACACTACGAGCAGTACTTC.

The V gene is TRBV11-2, the J gene TRBJ2-7; 10 bases align to TRBD2. J gave up 5 bases and V 0 bases, and 10 bases lay outside the gene matches. Germline CDR1 SGHAT, CDR2 FQNNGV. The CDR3 totals 17 residues. CDR3 loop: CASSLDPLAGEFHEQYF. The CDR3 DNA reads as TGTGCCAGCAGCTTAGATCCGCTAGCGGGAGAATTCCACGAGCAGTACTTC.

The J gene is TRBJ1-1, the V gene TRBV5-6, with D tentatively TRBD1 (6 bases). The CDR3 has 15 amino acids. Germline V lookup: CDR1 SGHDT, CDR2 YYEEEE. V was clipped by 4 bases and J by 0 bases, with 13 bases between them. The CDR3: CASSIRRGLNTEAFF. CDR3 DNA: TGTGCCAGCAGCATTCGCAGGGGCCTGAACACTGAAGCTTTCTTT.

The chain employs TRBV30 and TRBJ2-7; TRBD2 matches 7 bases. V was clipped by 2 bases and J by 2 bases; unmatched bases: 6. CDR3 length: 14 amino acids. In germline, CDR1 is GTSNPN, CDR2 SVGIG (reference sequence). CDR3 residues: CAWSHLADTYEQYF. Written as DNA, the CDR3 is TGTGCCTGGAGTCATCTAGCGGACACCTACGAGCAGTACTTC.

This clone came up a few times. The rearrangement links TRBV6-5 to TRBJ1-1; TRBD1 agrees at 8 bases. Unmatched junction bases numbered 13, after V lost 11 bases and J lost 5 bases. CDR1 is MNHEY and CDR2 is SVGAGI in the germline V gene. CDR3 length equals 14 residues. The DNA for the CDR3 is TGTGCCTCAAGCGGACAGGGCGTATGGACTGAAGCTTTCTTT. Its translation is CASSGQGVWTEAFF.

The chain recombines TRBV27 with TRBJ2-3, with TRBD2 as a possible D gene (6 bases). Per the germline V gene, CDR1 is MNHEY and CDR2 is SMNVEV (reference sequence). This CDR3 contains 15 residues. V lost 9 bases and J lost 8, with 24 bases in between. CDR3 nucleotide sequence: TGTGCCAGTCGGGGGTCAGGGAATCAAGTAGCTACGCAGTATTTT. It specifies CASRGSGNQVATQYF.

V usage is TRBV5-4 and J usage is TRBJ2-3; the D gene is possibly TRBD2 (6 bases). Germline V gives CDR1 SGHNT, CDR2 YYREEE (reference sequence). The CDR3 is 15 amino acids. Trimming took off 2 bases at V and 2 bases at J, with 12 bases between the two ends. The CDR3: CASSLGGGITDTQYF. CDR3 sequence (DNA): TGTGCCAGCAGCTTAGGTGGGGGGATCACAGATACGCAGTATTTT.

This clone was seen more than once but under ten times. The rearrangement joins TRBV6-5 to TRBJ2-5, with TRBD2 as a possible D gene (5 bases). Near its end, the DNA agrees better with TRBJ2-7, so the J call may be wrong. The CDR3 sequence is 15 residues long. Germline lookup yields CDR1 MNHEY and CDR2 SVGAGI. The CDR3, as DNA: TGTGCCAGCAGTTACTTTCGGAGCGGTTTCTACGAGCAGTACTTC. Translation gives CASSYFRSGFYEQYF.

V gene TRBV30 combines with J gene TRBJ1-1; D may be TRBD1 (5 bases). The length of the CDR3 is 12 residues. V lost 5 bases, J lost 11 bases, and 18 bases lay in between. The germline gives CDR1 GTSNPN, CDR2 SVGIG (reference sequence). The CDR3, as DNA: TGTGCCTGGGGGGAATCCAGGGAAGGGGCTTTCTTT. Its protein product is CAWGESREGAFF.

This chain uses TRBV29-1 with TRBJ2-3; 8 bases fit TRBD2. The CDR3 consists of 13 residues. Germline CDR1 SQVTM, CDR2 ANQGSEA. The junction had 12 bases not matched to a gene; V was cut back by 8 bases and J by 8 bases. DNA of the CDR3: TGCAGCCCCAAGGAGGTAGCGGGGACTACGCAGTATTTT. Amino acids: CSPKEVAGTTQYF.

The J gene is TRBJ2-7, the V gene TRBV14; TRBD2 matches 9 bases. This CDR3 region has 16 residues. Trimming cost V 0 bases and J 4 bases; bases outside gene matches: 7. The germline CDR1 and CDR2 sequences are SGHDN and FVKESK. In DNA, the CDR3 is TGTGCCAGCAGCCAAGATCGACGTAGCGGGAGTTACGAGCAGTACTTC. Translation: CASSQDRRSGSYEQYF.

This clone came up a few times. The genes are TRBV19 and TRBJ2-4; 8 positions agree with TRBD1. CDR3 length: 13 residues. The V gene end was trimmed by 5 bases and the J gene end by 9 bases; junction bases not matched to a gene: 6. Germline V gene lookup returns CDR1 LNHDA and CDR2 SQIVND (reference sequence). For the CDR3, the DNA is TGTGCCAGTAGTTCAGGGGGCCGCGGCATTCAGTACTTC. Translation: CASSSGGRGIQYF.

This chain links TRBV30 with TRBJ2-7; 11 bases map to TRBD1. The CDR3 spans 12 residues. In germline, CDR1 is GTSNPN, CDR2 SVGIG (reference sequence). The CDR3 is CAWDRGNNEQYF. DNA for the CDR3: TGTGCTTGGGACAGGGGGAATAACGAGCAGTACTTC.

In its sample, this clone was seen a few times. The rearrangement links TRBV11-2 to TRBJ2-5, with 14 nucleotides matching TRBD2. The CDR3 is 18 amino acids. Germline assignment: CDR1 SGHAT and CDR2 FQNNGV. Losses at the gene ends were 1 base for V and 5 bases for J; bases not matched to a gene: 9. CDR3 nucleotide sequence: TGTGCCAGCAGCTTAGCCCCCGGGACTAGCGGGAGCGGTGAGACCCAGTACTTC. It translates to CASSLAPGTSGSGETQYF.

This clone turned up a few times. This chain joins TRBV7-9 and TRBJ2-1; 11 bases map to TRBD2. The CDR3 sequence is 15 residues long. Germline V gene lookup returns CDR1 SEHNR and CDR2 FQNEAQ (reference sequence). V lost 4 bases and J lost 5; bases outside the gene matches: 4. Here the CDR3 reads CASSYQLAGDNEQFF. The CDR3 DNA reads TGTGCCAGCAGCTACCAACTAGCGGGAGACAATGAGCAGTTCTTC.

This clone was observed a few times. CDR3 DNA: TGTGCCAGCAGCCGGGACTTGAACACCGGGGAGCTGTTTTTT. Amino acid sequence: CASSRDLNTGELFF. The chain joins TRBV6-5 to TRBJ2-2; TRBD2 might be the D (6 bases). The CDR3 extends over 14 amino acids. V dropped 6 bases and J dropped 1 base, with 9 bases sitting between them. Germline V gives CDR1 MNHEY, CDR2 SVGAGI.